This T cell receptor (beta chain) was obtained from a study of TIL therapy for anti-PD-1-resistant metastatic lung cancer. This was the immunoSEQ v3 assay. Here immunoSEQ multiplex PCR was the method, and the copy in TCRdb shows in-frame clones only, minus some. The sample has roughly 57,000 clones, 75% to 90% seen once. This clone is a singleton in its sample. This CDR3 comprises 12 residues. V lost 4 bases to trimming and J lost 7 bases, with 10 bases between them. Germline V gives CDR1 SGHTA, CDR2 FQGNSA. Time point here: pre-treatment sample, taken before nivolumab and TIL therapy. Sequences were derived from blood, sampled at baseline. The rearrangement uses TRBV7-2 and TRBJ1-1; the D is unclear. The TCR sequence derives from a person between 25 and 80 years old with non-small cell lung cancer. The CDR3 DNA is TGTGCCAGCAGCTACTCGACCAGTGAAGCTTTCTTT. Its translation is CASSYSTSEAFF.